This T cell receptor (beta chain) was identified in a study of T cells in Graves' hyperthyroidism and ophthalmopathy. Germline values: CDR1 LGHNT, CDR2 FRNRAP. The V end lost 1 base, the J end lost 7 bases, and 2 bases lay between the germline ends. The CDR3 contains 11 residues. In this sample, this clonotype turned up many times. It was RNA transcripts that yielded the amplified TCR beta CDR3 regions. HTBI primers were employed in a first-round RT-PCR of the TCR CDR3. TCRdb redid the calling of the multiplex PCR reads with MiXCR, one entry per CDR3 protein. Of over 250,000 distinct CDR3 sequences detected, around 25% appear once; the ten largest clones hold over 25%. Newly diagnosed hyperthyroidism, duration under 2 months, in patients aged 18 to 65. Predating any ophthalmopathy symptoms, the blood sample was taken at first hyperthyroidism diagnosis.

V is TRBV12-5 and J is TRBJ1-5; D is undetermined. The TCR comes from a man aged 40-50 years with Graves' hyperthyroidism that later progressed to Graves' ophthalmopathy. The sequencing sample was made of blood. The DNA of the CDR3 is TGTGCTAGTGGTTTGGGGCAGCCCCAGCATTTT. Translation gives CASGLGQPQHF.